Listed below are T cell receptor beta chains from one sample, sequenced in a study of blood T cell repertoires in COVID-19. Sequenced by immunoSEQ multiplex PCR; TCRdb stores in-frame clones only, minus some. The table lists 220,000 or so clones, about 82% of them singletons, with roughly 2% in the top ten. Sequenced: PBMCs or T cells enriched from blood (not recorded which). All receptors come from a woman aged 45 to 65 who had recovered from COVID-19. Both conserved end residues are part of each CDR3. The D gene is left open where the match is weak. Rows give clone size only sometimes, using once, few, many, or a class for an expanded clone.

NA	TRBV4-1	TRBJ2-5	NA	CASSQALYGALKSTTYQETQYF	TGCGCCAGCAGCCAAGCATTATATGGGGCACTTAAGTCTACTACGTACCAAGAGACCCAGTACTTC
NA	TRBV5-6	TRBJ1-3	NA	CASSPTPPGVSGNTIYF	TGTGCCAGCAGCCCGACACCCCCCGGGGTCTCTGGAAACACCATATATTTT
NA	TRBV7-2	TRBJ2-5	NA	CASSLRDQTQYF	TGTGCCAGCAGCTTACGAGATCAGACCCAGTACTTC
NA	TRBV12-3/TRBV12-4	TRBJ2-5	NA	CASSFRELGTQYF	TGTGCCAGCAGCTTCCGGGAACTCGGGACCCAGTACTTC
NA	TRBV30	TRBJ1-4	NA	CAGSGDQSATNEKLFF	TGTGCCGGCTCAGGGGATCAGTCGGCAACTAATGAAAAACTGTTTTTT
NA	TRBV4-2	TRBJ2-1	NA	CASRGQYNEQFF	TGTGCCAGCAGGGGACAATACAATGAGCAGTTCTTC
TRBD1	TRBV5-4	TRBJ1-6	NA	CASSFSRTGNLHSPLHF	TGTGCCAGCAGCTTCTCAAGGACAGGGAACCTTCATTCACCCCTCCACTTT
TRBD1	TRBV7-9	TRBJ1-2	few	CASRQQGIEVYGYTF	TGTGCCAGCAGGCAACAGGGGATTGAGGTCTATGGCTACACCTTC
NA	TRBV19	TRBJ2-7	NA	CASSIQTGGIVPRQYF	TGTGCCAGTAGTATCCAGACTGGAGGGATCGTCCCCCGGCAGTACTTC
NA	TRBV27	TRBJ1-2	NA	CASSLSNRAGYGYTF	TGTGCCAGCAGTTTATCTAACAGGGCCGGCTATGGCTACACCTTC
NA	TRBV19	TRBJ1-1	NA	CASRTVPTEAFF	TGTGCCAGCCGGACAGTGCCCACTGAAGCTTTCTTT
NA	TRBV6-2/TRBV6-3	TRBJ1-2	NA	CASSYSGQHYGYTF	TGTGCCAGCAGTTACTCGGGGCAGCACTATGGCTACACCTTC
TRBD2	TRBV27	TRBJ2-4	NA	CASSSLAGGILAKNIQYF	TGTGCCAGCAGTTCACTAGCGGGGGGCATTCTAGCCAAAAACATTCAGTACTTC
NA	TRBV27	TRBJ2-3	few	CASSFNIGTSDTQYF	TGTGCCAGCAGTTTTAATATTGGGACATCGGATACGCAGTATTTT
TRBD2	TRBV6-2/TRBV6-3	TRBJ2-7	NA	CASSYSASGRYEQYF	TGTGCCAGCAGTTACTCGGCTAGCGGGAGATACGAGCAGTACTTC
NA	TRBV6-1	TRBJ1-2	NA	CASSDRGNYGYTF	TGTGCCAGCAGTGACCGGGGGAACTATGGCTACACCTTC
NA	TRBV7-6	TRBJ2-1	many	CASSFQSYNEQFF	TGTGCCAGCAGCTTTCAATCCTACAATGAGCAGTTCTTC
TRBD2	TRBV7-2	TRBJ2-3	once	CASSLVAGFTDTQYF	TGTGCCAGCAGCTTAGTAGCGGGGTTCACAGATACGCAGTATTTT
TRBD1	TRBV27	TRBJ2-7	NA	CASSSTGTGTYEQYF	TGTGCCAGCAGTTCAACCGGGACAGGGACCTACGAGCAGTACTTC
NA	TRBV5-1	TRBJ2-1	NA	CASRFQGGDEQFF	TGCGCCAGCCGATTTCAGGGGGGCGATGAGCAGTTCTTC
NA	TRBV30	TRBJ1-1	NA	CAWTLTGEAFF	TGTGCCTGGACTCTTACAGGTGAAGCTTTCTTT
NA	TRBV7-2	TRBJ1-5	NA	CASSFLENQPQHF	TGTGCCAGCAGCTTCCTGGAGAATCAGCCCCAGCATTTT
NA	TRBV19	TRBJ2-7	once	CAGRTYEQYF	TGTGCCGGACGGACATACGAGCAGTACTTC
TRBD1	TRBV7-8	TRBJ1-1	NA	CASSPGTGVGPEAFF	TGTGCCAGCAGCCCGGGGACAGGGGTCGGTCCTGAAGCTTTCTTT
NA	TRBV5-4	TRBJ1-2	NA	CASSFGEGRYYGYTF	TGTGCCAGCAGCTTTGGGGAGGGGCGATACTATGGCTACACCTTC
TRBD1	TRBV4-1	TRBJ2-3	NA	CASSQVGLTGGTDTQYF	TGCGCCAGCAGCCAAGTCGGCTTGACAGGGGGCACAGATACGCAGTATTTT
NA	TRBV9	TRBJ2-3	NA	CASSVELNTDTQYF	TGTGCCAGCAGCGTAGAACTTAACACAGATACGCAGTATTTT
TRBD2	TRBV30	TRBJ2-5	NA	CAWSLAGGETQYF	TGTGCCTGGTCCCTAGCGGGGGGGGAGACCCAGTACTTC
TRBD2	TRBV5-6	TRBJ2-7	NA	CASSFASGGTYEQYF	TGTGCCAGCAGCTTTGCTAGCGGGGGCACCTACGAGCAGTACTTC
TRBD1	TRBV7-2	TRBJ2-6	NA	CASRIGQGMSGANVLTF	TGTGCCAGCAGAATCGGACAGGGGATGTCTGGGGCCAACGTCCTGACTTTC
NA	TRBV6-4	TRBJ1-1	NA	CASSGGENTEAFF	TGTGCCAGCAGTGGCGGAGAAAACACTGAAGCTTTCTTT
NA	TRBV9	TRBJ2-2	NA	CASSVGQARTGELFF	TGTGCCAGCAGCGTAGGACAGGCGCGTACCGGGGAGCTGTTTTTT
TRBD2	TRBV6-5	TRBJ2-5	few	CASSFTSGGETQYF	TGTGCCAGCAGCTTTACTAGCGGCGGAGAGACCCAGTACTTC
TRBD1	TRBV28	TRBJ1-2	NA	CASSLYTGGARYGYTF	TGTGCCAGCAGTTTATACACAGGGGGCGCACGGTATGGCTACACCTTC
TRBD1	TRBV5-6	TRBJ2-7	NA	CASSTGQVAYEQYF	TGTGCCAGCAGCACGGGACAGGTGGCCTACGAGCAGTACTTC
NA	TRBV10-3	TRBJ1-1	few	CAISELGASDTEAFF	TGTGCCATCAGTGAGTTGGGGGCCTCGGACACTGAAGCTTTCTTT
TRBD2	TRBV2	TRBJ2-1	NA	CASSSQGGRADGEFF	TGTGCCAGCTCCTCCCAAGGCGGGAGGGCCGATGGGGAGTTCTTC
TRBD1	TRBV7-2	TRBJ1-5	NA	CASSSGQGVYSNQPQHF	TGTGCCAGCAGCTCCGGACAGGGCGTTTATAGCAATCAGCCCCAGCATTTT
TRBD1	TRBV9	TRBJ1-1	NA	CASSVGGGQTTEAFF	TGTGCCAGCAGCGTAGGTGGGGGACAGACCACTGAAGCTTTCTTT
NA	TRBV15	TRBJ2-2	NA	CATSSSFHGRVNTGELFF	TGTGCCACCAGCAGTTCGTTCCATGGCAGGGTCAACACCGGGGAGCTGTTTTTT
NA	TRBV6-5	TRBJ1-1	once	CASRITGNTEAFF	TGTGCCAGCAGAATTACAGGGAACACTGAAGCTTTCTTT
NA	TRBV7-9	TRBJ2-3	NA	CASSSGGWAGASTDTQYF	TGTGCCAGCAGCTCAGGAGGTTGGGCGGGGGCCTCCACAGATACGCAGTATTTT
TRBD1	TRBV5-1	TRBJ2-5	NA	CASTLSGTGVPETQYF	TGCGCCAGCACCCTCTCCGGGACAGGGGTTCCAGAGACCCAGTACTTC
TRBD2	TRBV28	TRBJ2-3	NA	CASSLFGRMGTSDSTDTQYF	TGTGCCAGCAGTTTATTTGGAAGGATGGGGACTAGCGACAGCACAGATACGCAGTATTTT
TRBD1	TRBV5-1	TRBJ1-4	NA	CASSLGQGEKLFF	TGCGCCAGCAGCTTGGGACAGGGGGAAAAACTGTTTTTT